This T cell receptor (beta chain) stems from a study of shared clonotypes between healthy human individuals. Terminally differentiated effector memory CD45RA+ cells were excluded from the naive CD8 cells, which were CD45RO-negative and positively selected for CCR7. The data were produced by immunoSEQ multiplex PCR, yet TCRdb's version contains in-frame clones alone and is incomplete. This table holds about 2 million clones, around 96% found once. V was clipped by 1 base and J by 2 bases, with 7 bases between them. This CDR3 has 14 amino acids. Per the germline V gene, CDR1 is SGHRS and CDR2 is YFSETQ.

The chain carries TRBV5-1 and TRBJ1-5; possibly TRBD1 for D (5 bases). Sample: naive CD8+ T cells sorted from blood. The sequence derives from a young man in good health. The CDR3 here is CASSLWGGNQPQHF. CDR3 nucleotides: TGCGCCAGCAGCTTGTGGGGGGGCAATCAGCCCCAGCATTTT. Complete variable domain (other parts from reference TRBV5-1 and TRBJ1-5): KAGVTQTPRYLIKTRGQQVTLSCSPISGHRSVSWYQQTPGQGLQFLFEYFSETQRNKGNFPGRFSGRQFSNSRSEMNVSTLELGDSALYLCASSLWGGNQPQHFGDGTRLSIL.